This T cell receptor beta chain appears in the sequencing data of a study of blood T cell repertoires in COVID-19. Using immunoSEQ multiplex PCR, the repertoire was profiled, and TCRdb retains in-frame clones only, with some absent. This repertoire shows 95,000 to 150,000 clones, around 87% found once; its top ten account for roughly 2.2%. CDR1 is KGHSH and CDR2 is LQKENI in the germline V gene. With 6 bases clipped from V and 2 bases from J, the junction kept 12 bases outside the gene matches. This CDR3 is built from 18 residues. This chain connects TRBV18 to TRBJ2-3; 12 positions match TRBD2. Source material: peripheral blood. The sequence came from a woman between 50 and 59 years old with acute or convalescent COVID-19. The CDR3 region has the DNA TGTGCCAGCTCCAGGGCCGCGGGGACTAGCGGGCACACAGATACGCAGTATTTT. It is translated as CASSRAAGTSGHTDTQYF.